This entry lists 9 T cell receptor beta chains sequenced from one sample in a study of cytomegalovirus exposure and HLA in healthy donors (dated by TCRdb to about 2017). The library was made by the immunoSEQ multiplex PCR assay. For the multiplex PCR, a mixture combining 60 forward primers for TCR Vbeta segments and 13 reverse primers for TCR Jbeta segments was used. TCRdb holds this immuneACCESS table with in-frame rearrangements only. Some clones are missing; in checked studies, unresolved V genes explain under half, and the rest has no known cause. This sample lists around 140,000 clones; 70% to 90% were detected once. The ten largest clonotypes hold 0.5% to 0.65% of the sample. Input material: PBMCs. The receptors originated from a woman between 35 and 50 years old in good health and CMV-seronegative.

In DNA form, the CDR3 reads TGCGCCAGCAGCCGTGACAGGGAATCGGTTGGCTACACCTTC. It is translated as CASSRDRESVGYTF. J is TRBJ1-2 and V is TRBV5-1; 7 bases agree with TRBD1. V shed 4 bases and J 7 bases; nucleotides not matched to a gene: 10. This CDR3 region has 14 residues. CDR1 is SGHRS and CDR2 is YFSETQ in the germline V gene.

The V gene is TRBV11-1, the J gene TRBJ2-1; D possibly corresponds to TRBD1 (6 bases). Germline V CDR1 and CDR2: SGHAT, FQDESV (reference sequence). V was cut by 5 bases and J by 0 bases, with 11 bases left in between. CDR3 length: 15 residues. CDR3 coding DNA: TGTGCCAGCAGCGCGCAGGACAGCTCCTACAATGAGCAGTTCTTC. Its protein is CASSAQDSSYNEQFF.

A word on this clone: The sample holds other DNA sequences that translate to the same CDR3. The V call is TRBV6-5, the J call TRBJ1-1, with a tentative D call TRBD1 (5 bases). Trimming cost V 0 bases and J 1 base, with 6 bases left between them. Germline-derived CDR1 and CDR2 are MNHEY and SVGAGI. The CDR3 contains 14 residues. The CDR3 protein is CASSYSGGNTEAFF. For the CDR3, the DNA is TGTGCCAGCAGTTACTCGGGGGGGAACACTGAAGCTTTCTTT.

A single count supports this clone. J is TRBJ2-5 and V is TRBV2; the D gene is possibly TRBD1 (5 bases). Germline V gene data show CDR1 as SNHLY and CDR2 as FYNNEI. This CDR3 region has 15 residues. V was pared by 4 bases and J by 1 base, with 13 bases between. For the CDR3, the DNA is TGTGCCAGCAGTGGTTTAACAGGACCCCAAGAGACCCAGTACTTC. It specifies CASSGLTGPQETQYF. Supplemented by reference TRBV2 and TRBJ2-5, the full variable domain reads EPEVTQTPSHQVTQMGQEVILRCVPISNHLYFYWYRQILGQKVEFLVSFYNNEISEKSEIFDDQFSVERPDGSNFTLKIRSTKLEDSAMYFCASSGLTGPQETQYFGPGTRLLVL.

The chain employs TRBV5-1 and TRBJ1-2; tentatively, D is TRBD1 (5 bases). The CDR3 consists of 13 residues. Germline V gene data show CDR1 as SGHRS and CDR2 as YFSETQ. Trimming removed 0 bases at V and 3 bases at J, with 6 bases between. CDR3 region: CASSLGGYYGYTF. CDR3 coding DNA: TGCGCCAGCAGCTTGGGGGGCTACTATGGCTACACCTTC.

This clone is a singleton in its sample. The chain employs TRBV11-3 and TRBJ2-2; D is perhaps TRBD2 (6 bases). Germline CDR1 is SGHNT and CDR2 is YENEEA. V was clipped by 1 base and J by 2 bases, with 14 bases between them. The CDR3 loop spans 17 amino acids. CDR3 in DNA: TGTGCCAGCAGCTTAGTATGGAGGGAACCCAACACCGGGGAGCTGTTTTTT. Translating gives CASSLVWREPNTGELFF.

V gene TRBV30 combines with J gene TRBJ2-5; perhaps TRBD1 as D (6 bases). The CDR3 has 15 amino acids. The ends were cut back, 0 bases at V and 2 bases at J, with 13 bases in the middle. Germline lookup yields CDR1 GTSNPN and CDR2 SVGIG (reference sequence). The CDR3 loop is CAWSVPEGGQETQYF. The CDR3 DNA follows: TGTGCCTGGAGTGTACCGGAAGGGGGACAAGAGACCCAGTACTTC.

This clone was found once. This chain connects TRBV7-6 to TRBJ1-2, with D hard to call. Germline lookup yields CDR1 SGHVS and CDR2 FNYEAQ. The CDR3 runs to 12 residues. Trimming removed 1 base from V and 5 bases from J, with 5 bases in between. The CDR3 nucleotides read TGTGCCAGCAGCTTAGACGGGTATGGCTACACCTTC. Amino acid sequence: CASSLDGYGYTF.

J is TRBJ2-7 and V is TRBV6-6; D gene uncertain. The CDR3 spans 14 residues. V was trimmed by 0 bases and J by 1 base, leaving 7 bases between them. Germline V gives CDR1 MNHNY, CDR2 SVGAGI (reference sequence). Written as DNA, the CDR3 is TGTGCCAGCAGTTACTCCCGTGTATCCTACGAGCAGTACTTC. Translating it yields CASSYSRVSYEQYF.